This entry concerns a single T cell receptor (beta chain). This sample was taken from a study of blood T cell repertoires in COVID-19. Study background: Sites across the United States, Italy and Spain contributed samples from acute and convalescent COVID-19. PBMCs, B-cell-depleted T cells, or T cells provided the cDNA or gDNA that made up the material.

Methods used by the authors: Reference gene primer amplification yielded estimated nucleated cell counts. Here immunoSEQ multiplex PCR was the method, and the copy in TCRdb shows in-frame clones only, minus some. That table supplies the V and J calls and clone size; D and trimming were determined from the DNA. The table lists about 70,000 clones, around 85% of them singletons, with around 20% in the top ten. The CDR3 sequence is 12 residues long. Germline V lookup: CDR1 LNHDA, CDR2 SQIVND (reference sequence). V shed 9 bases, J shed 6 bases, and the junction held 4 bases outside the gene matches. The TCR was taken from a woman of 80 years or more with acute or convalescent COVID-19. The V gene is TRBV19, the J gene TRBJ2-2; 7 nucleotides align to TRBD2. The sample comprised peripheral blood. For the CDR3, the DNA is TGTGCCAGCAGCGGGGTGGCCGGGGAGCTGTTTTTT. It yields the protein CASSGVAGELFF.